Only a few counts were recorded for the clone carrying this T cell receptor beta chain. What it binds is not known. The germline gives CDR1 KGHDR, CDR2 SFDVKD. This CDR3 region has 14 residues. V lost 4 bases to trimming and J lost 5 bases; unmatched junction nucleotides: 2. The data were obtained in a study of identical twins. Findings of the study overall: In cord blood, abundant beta clonotypes had fewer insertions; memory showed no trend. Beta out-of-frame sequences displayed a weaker excess of sharing between twins.

TCRdb re-derived calls from the 5' RACE reads in MiXCR, one entry per CDR3 protein. The sample carries around 220,000 distinct CDR3 sequences, 10% to 13% recorded once. The source is a man aged 50-59 years in good health. Sequenced: memory T cells sorted from blood. The chain couples TRBV24-1 to TRBJ2-2; 8 nucleotides line up with TRBD1. The CDR3 loop is CATSDTGGTGELFF. CDR3 nucleotides: TGTGCCACCAGTGACACAGGGGGAACCGGGGAGCTGTTTTTT.